This TCR beta chain was identified in a study of shared clonotypes between healthy human individuals. Findings and caveats of the study: Among non-shared clonotypes, generation probabilities were lower than among those shared by all four donors.

CD45RO-negative cells were positively selected for CCR7, leaving out terminally differentiated effector memory CD45RA+ cells. Generated by immunoSEQ multiplex PCR, the TCRdb table keeps only in-frame clones and is missing some. The sample has about 600,000 clones; 95% to 98% are singletons. This clone was seen once. Its antigen remains unknown. Trimming at V came to 5 bases and at J to 6 bases, leaving 3 bases not matched to a gene. Looked up from germline, CDR1 is WSHSY and CDR2 is SAAADI. The CDR3 is made up of 13 amino acids. This chain joins TRBV10-2 and TRBJ2-7; TRBD1 agrees at 11 bases. Sequencing was done on a sample of naive CD8+ T cells sorted from blood. The clonotype was recovered from a man younger than 40 in good health. The CDR3: CASSRGTGGEQYF. CDR3 DNA: TGCGCCAGCAGTCGAGGGACAGGGGGCGAGCAGTACTTC.